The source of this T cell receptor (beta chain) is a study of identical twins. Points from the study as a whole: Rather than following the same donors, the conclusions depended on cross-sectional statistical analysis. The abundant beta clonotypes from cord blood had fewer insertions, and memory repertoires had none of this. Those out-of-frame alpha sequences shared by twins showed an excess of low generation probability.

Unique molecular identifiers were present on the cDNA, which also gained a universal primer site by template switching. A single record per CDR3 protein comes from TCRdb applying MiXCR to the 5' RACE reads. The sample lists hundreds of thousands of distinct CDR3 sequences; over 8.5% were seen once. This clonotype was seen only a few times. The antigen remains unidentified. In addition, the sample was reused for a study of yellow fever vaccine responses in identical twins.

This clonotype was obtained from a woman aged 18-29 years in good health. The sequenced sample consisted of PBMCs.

CDR3 sequence reads: CSARDRQVRTEAFF. In DNA form, the CDR3 reads TGCAGTGCTAGAGACCGCCAGGTTCGTACTGAAGCTTTCTTT. The rearrangement uses TRBV20-1 and TRBJ1-1, with D unclear. Deletions cut 0 bases from V and 5 bases from J, with 13 bases between. Germline CDR1 and CDR2: DFQATT and SNEGSKA (reference sequence). CDR3 size: 14 residues.